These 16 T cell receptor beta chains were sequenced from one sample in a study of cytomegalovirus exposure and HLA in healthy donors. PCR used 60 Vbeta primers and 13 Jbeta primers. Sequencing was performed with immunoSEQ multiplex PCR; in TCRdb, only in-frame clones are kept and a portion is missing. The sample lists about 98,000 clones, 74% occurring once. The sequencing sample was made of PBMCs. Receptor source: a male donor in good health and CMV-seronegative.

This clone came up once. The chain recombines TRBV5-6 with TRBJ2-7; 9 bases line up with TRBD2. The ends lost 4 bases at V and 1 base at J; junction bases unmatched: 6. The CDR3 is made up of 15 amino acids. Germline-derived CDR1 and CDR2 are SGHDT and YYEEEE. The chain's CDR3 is CASSPRLADSYEQYF. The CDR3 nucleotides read TGTGCCAGCAGCCCAAGACTAGCGGATTCCTACGAGCAGTACTTC.

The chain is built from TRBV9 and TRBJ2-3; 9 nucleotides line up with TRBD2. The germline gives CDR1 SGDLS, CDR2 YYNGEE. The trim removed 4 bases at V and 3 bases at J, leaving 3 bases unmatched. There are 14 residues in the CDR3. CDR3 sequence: CASSYSGRTDTQYF. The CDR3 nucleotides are TGTGCCAGCAGCTATAGCGGGAGAACAGATACGCAGTATTTT.

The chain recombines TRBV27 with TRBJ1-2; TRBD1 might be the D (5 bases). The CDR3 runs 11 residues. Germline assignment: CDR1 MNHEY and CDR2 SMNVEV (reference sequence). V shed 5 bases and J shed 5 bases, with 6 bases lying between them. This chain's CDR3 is CASSPGYGYTF. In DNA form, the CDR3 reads TGTGCCAGCAGTCCAGGGTATGGCTACACCTTC.

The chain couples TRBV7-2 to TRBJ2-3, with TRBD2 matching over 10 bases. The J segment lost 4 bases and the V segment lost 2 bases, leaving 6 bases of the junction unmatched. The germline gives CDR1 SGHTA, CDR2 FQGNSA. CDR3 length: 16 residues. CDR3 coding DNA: TGTGCCAGCAGCTTATTGTCTAGCGGGAGAGCAGATACGCAGTATTTT. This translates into CASSLLSSGRADTQYF.

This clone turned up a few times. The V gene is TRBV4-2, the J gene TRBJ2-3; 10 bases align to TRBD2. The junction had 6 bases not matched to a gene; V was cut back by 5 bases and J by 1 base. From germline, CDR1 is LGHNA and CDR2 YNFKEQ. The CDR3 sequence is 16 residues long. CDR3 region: CASSSSGRGGTDTQYF. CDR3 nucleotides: TGTGCCAGCAGCTCTAGCGGGAGAGGGGGCACAGATACGCAGTATTTT.

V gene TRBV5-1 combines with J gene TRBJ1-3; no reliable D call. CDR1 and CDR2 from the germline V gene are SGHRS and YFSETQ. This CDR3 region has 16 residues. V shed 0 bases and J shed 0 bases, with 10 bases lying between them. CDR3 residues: CASSLEAVYSGNTIYF. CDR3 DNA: TGCGCCAGCAGCTTGGAAGCCGTCTACTCTGGAAACACCATATATTTT.

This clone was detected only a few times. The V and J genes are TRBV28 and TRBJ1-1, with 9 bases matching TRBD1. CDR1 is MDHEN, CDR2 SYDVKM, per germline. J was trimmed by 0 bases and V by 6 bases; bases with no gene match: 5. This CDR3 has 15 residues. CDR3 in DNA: TGTGCCAGCAGCCAATGGACAGGGGTGAACACTGAAGCTTTCTTT. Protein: CASSQWTGVNTEAFF.

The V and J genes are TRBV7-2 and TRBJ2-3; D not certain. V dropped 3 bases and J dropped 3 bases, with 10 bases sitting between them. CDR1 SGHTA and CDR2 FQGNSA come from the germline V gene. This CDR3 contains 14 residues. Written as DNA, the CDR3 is TGTGCCAGCAGCTTCAATGGGCTTACAGATACGCAGTATTTT. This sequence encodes CASSFNGLTDTQYF.

CDR3 in DNA: TGTGCCAGCCTTCGGGGACAGGGGGTCTACGAGCAGTACTTC. It yields the protein CASLRGQGVYEQYF. The chain joins TRBV2 to TRBJ2-7, with 11 nucleotides matching TRBD1. Trimming cost V 8 bases and J 3 bases; bases outside gene matches: 6. The CDR3 consists of 14 residues. The germline V gene has CDR1 SNHLY and CDR2 FYNNEI.

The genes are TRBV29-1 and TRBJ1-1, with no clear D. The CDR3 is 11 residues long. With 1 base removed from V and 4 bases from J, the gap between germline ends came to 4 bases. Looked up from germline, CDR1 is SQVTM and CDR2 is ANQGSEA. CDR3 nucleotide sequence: TGCAGCGTTGAAGGGGCCACTGAAGCTTTCTTT. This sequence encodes CSVEGATEAFF.

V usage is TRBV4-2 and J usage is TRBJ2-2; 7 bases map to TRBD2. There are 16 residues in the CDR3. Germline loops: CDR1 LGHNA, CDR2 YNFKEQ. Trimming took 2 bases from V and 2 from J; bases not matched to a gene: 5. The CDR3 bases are TGTGCCAGCAGCCAATATAGCGGGCTTAACACCGGGGAGCTGTTTTTT. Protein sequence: CASSQYSGLNTGELFF.

The CDR3 DNA is TGTGCCAGCAGACCCACGCGGGGGGTAGAGACCCAGTACTTC. Protein sequence: CASRPTRGVETQYF. V and J are TRBV28 and TRBJ2-5, with 8 bases lining up with TRBD2. V lost 6 bases and J lost 4; bases outside the gene matches: 7. The CDR3 has 14 amino acids. Germline CDR1 MDHEN, CDR2 SYDVKM.

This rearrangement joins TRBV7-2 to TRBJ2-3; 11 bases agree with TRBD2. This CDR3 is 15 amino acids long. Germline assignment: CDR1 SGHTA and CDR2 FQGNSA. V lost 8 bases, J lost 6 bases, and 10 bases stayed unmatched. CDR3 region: CASRYSPSGGDTQYF. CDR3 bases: TGTGCCAGCCGATATAGCCCTAGCGGGGGGGATACGCAGTATTTT.

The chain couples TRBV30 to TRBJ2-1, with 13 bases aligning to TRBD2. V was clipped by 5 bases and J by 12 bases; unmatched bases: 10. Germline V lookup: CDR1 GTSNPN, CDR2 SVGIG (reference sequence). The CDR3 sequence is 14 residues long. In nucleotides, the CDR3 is TGTGCCTGGGGACCCGGGACTAGCGGGATGGCGCAGTTCTTC. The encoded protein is CAWGPGTSGMAQFF.

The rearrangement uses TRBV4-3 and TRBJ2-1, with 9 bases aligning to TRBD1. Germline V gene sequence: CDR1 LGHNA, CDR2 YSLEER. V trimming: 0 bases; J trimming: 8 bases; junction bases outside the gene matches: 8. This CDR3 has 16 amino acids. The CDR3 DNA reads TGCGCCAGCAGCCAAGATGGGAGACAGGGGGGGTATGAGCAGTTCTTC. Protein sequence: CASSQDGRQGGYEQFF.

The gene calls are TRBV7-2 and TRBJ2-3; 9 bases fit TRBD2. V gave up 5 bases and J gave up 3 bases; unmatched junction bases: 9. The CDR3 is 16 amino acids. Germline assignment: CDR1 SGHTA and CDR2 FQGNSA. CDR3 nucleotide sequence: TGTGCCAGCAGCCCGACCCCGAGCGGGAGGACAGATACGCAGTATTTT. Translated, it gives CASSPTPSGRTDTQYF.